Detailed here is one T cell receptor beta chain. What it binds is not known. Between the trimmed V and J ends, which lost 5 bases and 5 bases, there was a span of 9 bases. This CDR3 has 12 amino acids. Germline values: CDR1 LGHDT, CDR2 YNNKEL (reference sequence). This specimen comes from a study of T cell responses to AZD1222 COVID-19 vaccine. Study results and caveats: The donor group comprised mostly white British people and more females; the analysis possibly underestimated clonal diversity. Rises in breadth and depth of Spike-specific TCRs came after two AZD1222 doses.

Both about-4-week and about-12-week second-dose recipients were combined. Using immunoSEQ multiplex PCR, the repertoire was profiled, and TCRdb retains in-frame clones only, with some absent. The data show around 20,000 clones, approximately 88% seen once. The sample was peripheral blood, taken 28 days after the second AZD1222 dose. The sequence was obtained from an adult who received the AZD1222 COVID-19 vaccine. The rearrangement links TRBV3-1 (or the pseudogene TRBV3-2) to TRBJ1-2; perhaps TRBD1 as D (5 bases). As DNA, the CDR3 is TGTGCCAGCAGCGCCGGGGCTTATGGCTACACCTTC. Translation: CASSAGAYGYTF.